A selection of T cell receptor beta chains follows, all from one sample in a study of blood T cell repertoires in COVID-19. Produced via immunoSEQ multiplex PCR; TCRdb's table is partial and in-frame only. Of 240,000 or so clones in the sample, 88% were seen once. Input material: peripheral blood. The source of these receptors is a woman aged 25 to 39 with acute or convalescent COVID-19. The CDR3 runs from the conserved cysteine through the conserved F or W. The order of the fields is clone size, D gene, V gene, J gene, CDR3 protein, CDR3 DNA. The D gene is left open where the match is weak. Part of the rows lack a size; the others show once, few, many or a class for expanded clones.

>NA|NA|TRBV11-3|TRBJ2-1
CASSPYAGWDEQFF
TGTGCCAGCAGCCCTTATGCAGGATGGGATGAGCAGTTCTTC
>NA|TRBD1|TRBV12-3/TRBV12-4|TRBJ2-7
CASSDRGSYEQYF
TGTGCCAGCAGCGACAGGGGGTCCTACGAGCAGTACTTC
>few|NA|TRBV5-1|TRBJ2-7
CASSLDGGYEQYF
TGCGCCAGCAGCTTGGACGGGGGTTACGAGCAGTACTTC
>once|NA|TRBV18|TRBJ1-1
CASSISGTEAFF
TGTGCCAGCTCAATTTCCGGGACAGAAGCTTTCTTT
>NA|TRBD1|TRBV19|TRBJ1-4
CASKQGLTATNEKLFF
TGTGCCAGCAAACAGGGGCTGACGGCAACTAATGAAAAACTGTTTTTT
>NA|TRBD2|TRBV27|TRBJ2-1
CASSRSGISYNEQFF
TGTGCCAGCAGCCGAAGCGGGATATCCTACAATGAGCAGTTCTTC
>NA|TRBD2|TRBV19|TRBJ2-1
CASRKGLANEQFF
TGTGCCAGTAGAAAGGGACTAGCCAATGAGCAGTTCTTC
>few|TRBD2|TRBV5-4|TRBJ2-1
CASSLVGGSGSSEGEQFF
TGTGCCAGCAGCTTGGTAGGAGGAAGCGGGAGCTCTGAAGGGGAGCAGTTCTTC
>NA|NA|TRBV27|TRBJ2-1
CASSPPPVRYNEQFF
TGTGCCAGCAGCCCCCCCCCGGTGCGGTACAATGAGCAGTTCTTC
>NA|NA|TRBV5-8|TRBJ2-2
CASSQNTAGSPNTGELFF
TGTGCCAGCAGCCAGAATACGGCGGGATCACCGAACACCGGGGAGCTGTTTTTT
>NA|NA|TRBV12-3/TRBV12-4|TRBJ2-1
CATLDSNEQFF
TGTGCCACACTGGACAGCAATGAGCAGTTCTTC
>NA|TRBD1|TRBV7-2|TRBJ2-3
CASVNRGSSTDTQYF
TGTGCCAGCGTCAACAGGGGTTCAAGCACAGATACGCAGTATTTT
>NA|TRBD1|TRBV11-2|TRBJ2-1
CASSSIRGDRVNEQFF
TGTGCCAGCAGCTCCATAAGGGGGGACAGGGTCAATGAGCAGTTCTTC
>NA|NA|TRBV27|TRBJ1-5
CASMSIGAGISNQPQHF
TGTGCCAGCATGTCGATAGGGGCAGGGATAAGCAATCAGCCCCAGCATTTT
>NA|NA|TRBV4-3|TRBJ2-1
CASSQSMSSYNEQFF
TGCGCCAGCAGCCAATCCATGAGCTCCTACAATGAGCAGTTCTTC
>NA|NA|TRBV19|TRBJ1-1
CASSMNLRWTEAFF
TGTGCCAGTAGTATGAACCTGAGATGGACTGAAGCTTTCTTT
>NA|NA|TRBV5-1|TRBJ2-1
CASSWGLQGPYNEQFF
TGCGCCAGCAGCTGGGGCTTACAGGGTCCCTACAATGAGCAGTTCTTC
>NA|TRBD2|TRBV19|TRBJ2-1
CASSPPGLATNEQFF
TGTGCCAGTAGTCCGCCGGGACTAGCGACCAATGAGCAGTTCTTC
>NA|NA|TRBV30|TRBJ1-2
CAWSGEAAQVFYGYTF
TGTGCCTGGAGTGGCGAAGCCGCGCAGGTTTTCTATGGCTACACCTTC
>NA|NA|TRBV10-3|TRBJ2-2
CAISESPRGNTGELFF
TGTGCCATCAGTGAAAGTCCGCGGGGAAACACCGGGGAGCTGTTTTTT
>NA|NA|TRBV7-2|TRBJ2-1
CASRGAGTPNEQFF
TGTGCCAGCCGGGGTGCGGGGACTCCTAATGAGCAGTTCTTC
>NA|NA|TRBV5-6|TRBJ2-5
CASSFFGQETQYF
TGTGCCAGCAGCTTTTTCGGCCAAGAGACCCAGTACTTC